The TCR beta chain described here comes from a study of blood T cell repertoires in COVID-19. Study in general: The United States, Italy and Spain were the sources of the acute and convalescent COVID-19 samples.

Germline V gives CDR1 SQVTM, CDR2 ANQGSEA. The CDR3 extends over 13 amino acids. Between the trimmed V and J ends, which lost 4 bases and 5 bases, there was a span of 14 bases. Authors' analysis steps: Nucleated cell counts were estimated from reference gene primer amplification. The table came from immunoSEQ multiplex PCR; TCRdb's copy has only in-frame clones and leaves some out. V, J and clone size derive from that table, while D and trimming were established from the DNA sequence. Counted here are 200,000 to 250,000 clones, around nine tenths occurring once; the ten biggest clones make up 6% to 9%.

Sequences were obtained from peripheral blood. The chain is built from TRBV29-1 and TRBJ1-1; D is perhaps TRBD1 (5 bases). The receptor's source is a woman aged 70-85 years with active or convalescent COVID-19. CDR3 region: CSVASYGGTEAFF. The CDR3 DNA reads as TGCAGCGTTGCCTCTTATGGGGGGACTGAAGCTTTCTTT.